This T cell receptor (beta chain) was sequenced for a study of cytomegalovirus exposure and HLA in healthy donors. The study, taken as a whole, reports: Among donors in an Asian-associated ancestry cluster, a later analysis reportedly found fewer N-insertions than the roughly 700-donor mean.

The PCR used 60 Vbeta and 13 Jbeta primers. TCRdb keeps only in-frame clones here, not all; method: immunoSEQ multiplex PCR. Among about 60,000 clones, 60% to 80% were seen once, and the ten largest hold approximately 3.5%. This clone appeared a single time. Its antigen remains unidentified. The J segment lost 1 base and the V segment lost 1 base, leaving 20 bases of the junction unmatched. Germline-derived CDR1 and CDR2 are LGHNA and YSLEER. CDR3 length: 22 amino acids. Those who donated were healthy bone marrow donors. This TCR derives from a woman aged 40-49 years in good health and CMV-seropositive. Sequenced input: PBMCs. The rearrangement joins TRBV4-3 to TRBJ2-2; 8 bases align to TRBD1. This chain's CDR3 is CASSQVHTTPGQAFLNTGELFF. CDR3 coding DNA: TGCGCCAGCAGCCAAGTCCATACTACTCCGGGACAGGCCTTTTTGAACACCGGGGAGCTGTTTTTT.